The 7 T cell receptor beta chains below come from one sample, sequenced in a study of cytomegalovirus exposure and HLA in healthy donors. The PCR made use of 60 Vbeta and 13 Jbeta primers. Data came from immunoSEQ multiplex PCR; TCRdb stores just in-frame clones and leaves some out. The profile covers 120,000 to 150,000 clones, with almost 80% appearing a single time and approximately 0.97% taken by the ten largest. Source material: PBMCs. The receptors derive from a man in his late teens or twenties in good health and CMV-seronegative.

This rearrangement joins TRBV9 to TRBJ1-4; D unresolved. V was cut by 3 bases and J by 0 bases, with 12 bases left in between. This CDR3 region has 16 residues. Germline loops: CDR1 SGDLS, CDR2 YYNGEE. The CDR3 loop is CASSGEGSPTNEKLFF. The CDR3 coding sequence is TGTGCCAGCAGCGGTGAGGGCTCACCAACTAATGAAAAACTGTTTTTT.

The V and J genes are TRBV29-1 and TRBJ2-1; D call uncertain. The CDR3 has 14 amino acids. CDR1 SQVTM and CDR2 ANQGSEA come from the germline V gene. V gave up 4 bases and J gave up 1 base, with 11 bases separating them. The chain's CDR3 is CSVAAALSYNEQFF. DNA for the CDR3: TGCAGCGTTGCGGCGGCTCTTTCCTACAATGAGCAGTTCTTC.

This chain connects TRBV7-3 to TRBJ1-1; no clear D gene. Trimming cost V 5 bases and J 6 bases, with 13 bases left between them. Germline V gene sequence: CDR1 SGHTA, CDR2 FQGTGA. The length of the CDR3 is 13 residues. The CDR3 nucleotides are TGTGCCAGCAGCATCTCAGGTTCCGCTGAAGCTTTCTTT. This codes for CASSISGSAEAFF. Drawing the rest from reference TRBV7-3 and TRBJ1-1, the complete variable domain is GAGVSQTPSNKVTEKGKYVELRCDPISGHTALYWYRQSLGQGPEFLIYFQGTGAADDSGLPNDRFFAVRPEGSVSTLKIQRTERGDSAVYLCASSISGSAEAFFGQGTRLTVV.

The chain is built from TRBV7-2 and TRBJ1-1; weak D call: TRBD1 (5 bases). There are 15 residues in the CDR3. V was trimmed by 3 bases and J by 1 base, leaving 12 bases between them. CDR1 is SGHTA and CDR2 is FQGNSA in the germline V gene. CDR3 sequence: CASSFLGGANTEAFF. The CDR3 bases are TGTGCCAGCAGCTTTTTGGGGGGTGCGAACACTGAAGCTTTCTTT.

The chain combines TRBV7-2 with TRBJ1-5, with no clear D. Trimming took 5 bases from V and 9 from J, leaving 14 bases between them. Germline V gene sequence: CDR1 SGHTA, CDR2 FQGNSA. The CDR3 extends over 13 amino acids. CDR3 nucleotides: TGTGCCAGCAGCGATCAAACACCGGGGCCCCAGCATTTT. It specifies CASSDQTPGPQHF.

The chain combines TRBV19 with TRBJ1-6; TRBD1 matches at 7 bases. Germline V gene sequence: CDR1 LNHDA, CDR2 SQIVND (reference sequence). The CDR3 length is 16 residues. J lost 1 base, V lost 7 bases, and 7 bases had no gene match. CDR3 protein: CASTDRAGSYNSPLHF. The DNA for the CDR3 is TGTGCCAGTACCGACAGGGCAGGTTCCTATAATTCACCCCTCCACTTT.

The J gene is TRBJ2-1, the V gene TRBV25-1, with D hard to call. Trimming removed 2 bases from V and 9 bases from J, with 5 bases in between. The germline V gene has CDR1 MGHDK and CDR2 SYGVNS. This CDR3 contains 11 residues. CDR3 coding DNA: TGTGCCAGCAGTGAACTGAGTGAGCAGTTCTTC. Translating it yields CASSELSEQFF.